This T cell receptor beta chain came from a study of Ad26.COV2.S vaccination and SARS-CoV-2 variants. Regarding treatment: some 19 received Ad26.COV2.S at low or high dose, single or two shots; five or six received placebo; per-sample allocation not given. Sampling took place 63 days after the first vaccine or placebo injection. Boston provided a donor who was an adult aged 18-55 years. The germline CDR1 and CDR2 sequences are SGHAT and FQNNGV. The CDR3 consists of 14 residues. Trimming removed 4 bases from V and 1 base from J, with 7 bases in between. In regard to this clone: Its antigen is currently unknown.

Overall study results and limits: The placebo group had lower spike-specific TCR breadth than the vaccine recipients did. Responses of T cells in total may have been underestimated by the TCR breadth and depth analyses.

Libraries were prepared by immunoSEQ multiplex PCR; TCRdb keeps only in-frame clonotypes and omits some of them. In the table there are about 350,000 clones, roughly 84% of which are singletons. This sequence originates from a person between 18 and 65 years old who received the Ad26.COV2.S COVID-19 vaccine or a placebo. The rearrangement joins TRBV11-2 to TRBJ2-2; D not certain. This specimen consisted of peripheral blood, obtained in a trial of Ad26.COV2.S vaccine versus placebo. The CDR3, as DNA: TGTGCCAGCAGCTCTCAGGAGAACACCGGGGAGCTGTTTTTT. Translating gives CASSSQENTGELFF.